Presented here are 6 T cell receptor beta chains from one specimen sequenced in a study of cytomegalovirus exposure and HLA in healthy donors. The PCR made use of 60 Vbeta and 13 Jbeta primers. Data came from immunoSEQ multiplex PCR; TCRdb stores just in-frame clones and leaves some out. The sample records 100,000 to 150,000 clones, 60% to 80% being singletons. The sequenced material came from PBMCs. These receptors were obtained from a man aged 25-45 years in good health and CMV-seronegative.

This clone has a single count. The rearrangement joins TRBV2 to TRBJ1-5; no reliable D call. Per the germline V gene, CDR1 is SNHLY and CDR2 is FYNNEI. This CDR3 has 14 residues. V was shortened by 6 bases and J by 5 bases, with 14 bases between the two germline ends. The CDR3 protein is CASSGGSGHQPQHF. CDR3 DNA: TGTGCCAGCAGCGGCGGGAGCGGCCATCAGCCCCAGCATTTT.

J is TRBJ2-3 and V is TRBV2; the D is unclear. The germline CDR1 and CDR2 sequences are SNHLY and FYNNEI. Trimming removed 0 bases from V and 0 bases from J, with 13 bases in between. This CDR3 has 17 residues. The CDR3, as DNA: TGTGCCAGCAGTGAAGCGCTGTCTGATACTAGCACAGATACGCAGTATTTT. It is translated as CASSEALSDTSTDTQYF.

The genes are TRBV11-2 and TRBJ1-1, with 9 bases matching TRBD1. Trimming took 4 bases from V and 2 from J; bases not matched to a gene: 2. The CDR3 spans 14 residues. The V gene's germline CDR1 is SGHAT and CDR2 FQNNGV. The CDR3 loop reads CASSSGQGNTEAFF. CDR3 DNA sequence: TGTGCCAGCAGCTCGGGACAGGGAAACACTGAAGCTTTCTTT.

The chain employs TRBV7-2 and TRBJ2-1, with 11 nucleotides matching TRBD2. Trimming removed 5 bases from V and 8 bases from J; junction bases left unmatched: 11. CDR1 SGHTA and CDR2 FQGNSA come from the germline V gene. CDR3 length equals 16 residues. In DNA, the CDR3 is TGTGCCAGCAGCCCTTGGGGACTAGCGGAAACGGATGAGCAGTTCTTC. It is translated as CASSPWGLAETDEQFF.

The table lists this clone with a count of one. An end of the junction differs from the germline gene, which may be a read error. The chain employs TRBV7-9 and TRBJ1-2; D is unresolved. Germline CDR1 SEHNR, CDR2 FQNEAQ (reference sequence). This CDR3 is built from 12 residues. CDR3 nucleotide sequence: TGTTCCAGCAGCTTAACCCGGAGTGGCTACACCTTC. Translation gives CSSSLTRSGYTF.

The DNA of the CDR3 is TGTGCCAGCAGCTCTCTCAGGGACAGTGTAACAGATACGCAGTATTTT. This codes for CASSSLRDSVTDTQYF. This chain connects TRBV7-9 to TRBJ2-3, with 7 bases matching TRBD1. Germline V gene sequence: CDR1 SEHNR, CDR2 FQNEAQ (reference sequence). The CDR3 totals 16 residues. The ends lost 4 bases at V and 3 bases at J; junction bases unmatched: 10.